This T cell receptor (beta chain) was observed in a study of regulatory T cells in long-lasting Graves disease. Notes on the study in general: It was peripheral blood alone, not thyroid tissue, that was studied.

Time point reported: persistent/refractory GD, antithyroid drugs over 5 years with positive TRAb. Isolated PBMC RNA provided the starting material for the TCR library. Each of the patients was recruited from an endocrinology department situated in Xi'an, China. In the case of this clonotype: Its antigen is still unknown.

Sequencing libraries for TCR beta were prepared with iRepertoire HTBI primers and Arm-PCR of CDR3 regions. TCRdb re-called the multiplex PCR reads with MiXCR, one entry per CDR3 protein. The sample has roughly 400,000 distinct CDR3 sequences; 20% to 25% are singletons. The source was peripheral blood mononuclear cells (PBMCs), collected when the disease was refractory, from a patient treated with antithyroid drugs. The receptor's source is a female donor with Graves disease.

The CDR3 spells CATTQPAGTSGANVLTF. For the CDR3, the DNA is TGTGCCACCACGCAACCCGCAGGGACCTCTGGGGCCAACGTCCTGACTTTC. The V gene is TRBV12-3 or TRBV12-4, the J gene TRBJ2-6; D may be TRBD1 or TRBD2 (5 bases each). The CDR3 totals 17 residues. Trimming stripped 10 bases from V and 0 bases from J, with 19 bases between.